The T cell receptor beta chain described here comes from a study of T cells in Graves' hyperthyroidism and ophthalmopathy. From germline, CDR1 is DFQATT and CDR2 SNEGSKA (reference sequence). The CDR3 is 13 residues long. V was shortened by 1 base and J by 5 bases, with 11 bases between the two germline ends. Clinicians diagnosed patients from clinical symptoms, serum thyroxine and TRAb, thyroid ultrasound and orbital computed tomography. RNA transcripts were the template for amplifying TCR beta CDR3 regions. The TCR CDR3 was amplified in a first-round RT-PCR using the HTBI primer set. Via MiXCR, TCRdb re-called the multiplex PCR reads, giving one row per CDR3 protein. The repertoire holds about 590,000 distinct CDR3 sequences, with 14% as singletons.

The TCR comes from a woman between 18 and 29 years old with Graves' ophthalmopathy. Sequencing was carried out using blood. The chain joins TRBV20-1 to TRBJ1-2; D is unresolved. CDR3 sequence: CSARGDERYGYTF. The CDR3 DNA is TGCAGTGCTAGAGGGGATGAGCGTTATGGCTACACCTTC.